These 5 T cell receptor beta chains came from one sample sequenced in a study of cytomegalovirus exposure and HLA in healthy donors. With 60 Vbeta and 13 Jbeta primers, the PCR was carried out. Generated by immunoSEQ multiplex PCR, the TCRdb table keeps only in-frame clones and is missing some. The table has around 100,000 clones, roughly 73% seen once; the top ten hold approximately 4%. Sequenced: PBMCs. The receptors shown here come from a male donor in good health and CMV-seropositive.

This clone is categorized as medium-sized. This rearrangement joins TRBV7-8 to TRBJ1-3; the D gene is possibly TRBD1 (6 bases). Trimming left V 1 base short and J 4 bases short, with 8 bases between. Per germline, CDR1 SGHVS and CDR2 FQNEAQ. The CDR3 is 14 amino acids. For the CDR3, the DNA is TGTGCCAGCAGCTTAGGGGGACAAGGAAACACCATATATTTT. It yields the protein CASSLGGQGNTIYF.

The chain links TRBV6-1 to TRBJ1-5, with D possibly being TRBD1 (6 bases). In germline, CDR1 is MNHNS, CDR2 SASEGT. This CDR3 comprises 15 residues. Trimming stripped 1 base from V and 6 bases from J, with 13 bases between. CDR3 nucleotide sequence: TGTGCCAGCAGTGAAGTGGGGGCGGGGGGTCAGCCCCAGCATTTT. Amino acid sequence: CASSEVGAGGQPQHF.

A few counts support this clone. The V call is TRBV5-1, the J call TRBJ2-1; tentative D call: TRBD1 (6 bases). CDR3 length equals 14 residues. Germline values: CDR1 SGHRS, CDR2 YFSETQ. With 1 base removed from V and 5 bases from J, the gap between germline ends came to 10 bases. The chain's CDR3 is CASSLSGQNNEQFF. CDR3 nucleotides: TGCGCCAGCAGCTTGAGTGGACAGAACAATGAGCAGTTCTTC.

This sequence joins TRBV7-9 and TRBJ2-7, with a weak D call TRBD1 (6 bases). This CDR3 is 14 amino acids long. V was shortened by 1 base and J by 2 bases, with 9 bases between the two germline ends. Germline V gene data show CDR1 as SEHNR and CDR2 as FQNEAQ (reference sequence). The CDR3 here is CASSLEGVPYEQYF. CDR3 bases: TGTGCCAGCAGCTTAGAGGGGGTTCCCTACGAGCAGTACTTC.

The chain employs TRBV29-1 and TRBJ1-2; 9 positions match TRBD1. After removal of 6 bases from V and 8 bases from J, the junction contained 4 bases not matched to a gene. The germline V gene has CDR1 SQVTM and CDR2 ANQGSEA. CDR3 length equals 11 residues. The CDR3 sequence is CSVGTGNGYTF. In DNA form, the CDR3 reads TGCAGCGTGGGGACAGGGAACGGCTACACCTTC.